The present T cell receptor beta chain was sequenced within a study of blood T cell repertoires in COVID-19. Libraries were prepared by immunoSEQ multiplex PCR; TCRdb keeps only in-frame clonotypes and omits some of them. This repertoire shows 300,000 to 400,000 clones, approximately 88% found once; its top ten account for 5% to 5.5%. Trimming removed 1 base from V and 3 bases from J; junction bases left unmatched: 7. Germline CDR1 and CDR2: KGHDR and SFDVKD. The CDR3 is made up of 17 amino acids. Cohort placement rested on clinical history that participants reported themselves. The TCR sequence derives from a man aged 55 to 70 who had recovered from COVID-19. Source material: PBMCs or T cells enriched from blood (not recorded which). The chain carries TRBV24-1 and TRBJ2-1; 8 bases fit TRBD2. The CDR3 DNA reads as TGTGCCACCAGTGATTTCGGCCGGCTAGCGGGCTACAATGAGCAGTTCTTC. Protein sequence: CATSDFGRLAGYNEQFF.